This T cell receptor (beta chain) was found in a study of CXCR3-negative and CXCR3-positive naive CD8 T cells. Regarding this clonotype: What it recognizes is unknown.

UMI-labeled 5' RACE TRB cDNA libraries were prepared from the cells. From its re-call of the 5' RACE reads, TCRdb lists each CDR3 protein once, without DNA. The record lists tens of thousands of distinct CDR3 sequences, of which the ten most abundant hold approximately 1.1%. Study results and limitations: Naive cells with CXCR3 showed TRB CDR3s that were more hydrophobic than those in CXCR3-negative naive cells.

Those CD8+ T cells considered naive were CD45RO-CCR7+CD27+CD95-. CDR3 length: 13 residues. The germline CDR1 and CDR2 sequences are MDHEN and SYDVKM. Material for sequencing was naive CXCR3- CD8+ T cells from blood. This sample's subset: CD45RO-CCR7+CD27+CD95- naive CD8+ T cells lacking CXCR3 (TNR3-). The gene calls are TRBV28 and TRBJ2-1; the TRBD1 assignment by TCRdb is unverifiable without DNA. This TCR came from a human donor in good health. Some clones in this sample may be carry-over from other donors' samples. The CDR3 sequence: CASSPTGYHEQFF.